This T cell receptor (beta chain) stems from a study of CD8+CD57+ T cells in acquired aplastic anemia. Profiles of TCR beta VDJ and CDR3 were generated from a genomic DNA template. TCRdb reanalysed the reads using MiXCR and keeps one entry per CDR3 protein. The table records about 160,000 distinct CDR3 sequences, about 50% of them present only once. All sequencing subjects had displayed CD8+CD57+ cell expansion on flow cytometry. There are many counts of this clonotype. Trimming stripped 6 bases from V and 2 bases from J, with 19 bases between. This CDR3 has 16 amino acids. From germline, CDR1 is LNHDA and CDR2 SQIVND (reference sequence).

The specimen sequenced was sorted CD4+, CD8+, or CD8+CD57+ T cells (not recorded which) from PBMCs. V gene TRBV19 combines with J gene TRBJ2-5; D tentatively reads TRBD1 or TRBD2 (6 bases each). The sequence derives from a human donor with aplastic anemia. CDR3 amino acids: CASRNSGAGPQETQYF. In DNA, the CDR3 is TGTGCCAGTAGGAATTCGGGGGCGGGACCACAAGAGACCCAGTACTTC.